This is a list of T cell receptor beta chains from one sample in a study of response to subunit inactivated influenza vaccine. TCRdb re-derived calls from the RT-PCR reads in MiXCR, one entry per CDR3 protein. This table has 500,000 to 600,000 distinct CDR3 sequences, 10% to 12% appearing once. This sample was shared with a second study, whose subject was T cells expressing NK-cell markers.

The starting material was PBMCs from blood, obtained on the day of vaccination. The receptors were gathered from a man aged 50 or older who received an inactivated influenza vaccine. CDR3s leave out the opening cysteine and the closing phenylalanine or tryptophan. The D gene is left open where the match is weak. Clone size appears in some rows only: once, few, many, or a class for an expanded clone.

v_gene: TRBV7-8; j_gene: TRBJ2-7; len: 15; abundance: many; d_gene: TRBD2; CDR3aa: ASSLPASGGASYEQY
v_gene: TRBV5-6; j_gene: TRBJ2-7; len: 13; abundance: NA; d_gene: NA; CDR3aa: ASSFSPRVNNEQY
v_gene: TRBV2; j_gene: TRBJ2-7; len: 12; abundance: NA; d_gene: NA; CDR3aa: ASSEARLGYEQY
v_gene: TRBV20-1; j_gene: TRBJ2-1; len: 14; abundance: many; d_gene: TRBD2; CDR3aa: SARGPLTLGGNEQF
v_gene: TRBV5-1; j_gene: TRBJ2-2; len: 13; abundance: many; d_gene: TRBD1; CDR3aa: ASRNRGSNTGELF
v_gene: TRBV15; j_gene: TRBJ2-2; len: 14; abundance: NA; d_gene: TRBD2; CDR3aa: ATSRTSGSPAGELF
v_gene: TRBV29-1; j_gene: TRBJ1-2; len: 12; abundance: few; d_gene: NA; CDR3aa: SVLDGGGAQGYT
v_gene: TRBV9; j_gene: TRBJ2-7; len: 12; abundance: few; d_gene: NA; CDR3aa: ASSPRTFGSEQY
v_gene: TRBV5-1; j_gene: TRBJ2-2; len: 13; abundance: many; d_gene: NA; CDR3aa: ASKAGTMTTGELF
v_gene: TRBV29-1; j_gene: TRBJ2-6; len: 11; abundance: NA; d_gene: NA; CDR3aa: SVKAGGANVLT
v_gene: TRBV20-1; j_gene: TRBJ2-1; len: 14; abundance: few; d_gene: TRBD2; CDR3aa: SARSTSGWVGDEQF
v_gene: TRBV19; j_gene: TRBJ2-7; len: 12; abundance: NA; d_gene: TRBD2; CDR3aa: ASSTSGRVYEQY
v_gene: TRBV4-3; j_gene: TRBJ1-2; len: 12; abundance: NA; d_gene: NA; CDR3aa: ASSQDMLQTLYT
v_gene: TRBV20-1; j_gene: TRBJ2-7; len: 12; abundance: few; d_gene: TRBD1; CDR3aa: SAAIDRAPYEQY
v_gene: TRBV7-9; j_gene: TRBJ2-7; len: 14; abundance: NA; d_gene: NA; CDR3aa: ASSGSPPWGLYEQY
v_gene: TRBV5-1; j_gene: TRBJ2-2; len: 13; abundance: many; d_gene: NA; CDR3aa: ASSPDSSNTGELF
v_gene: TRBV7-2; j_gene: TRBJ1-1; len: 10; abundance: few; d_gene: NA; CDR3aa: ASSLGAMDAF
v_gene: TRBV6-1; j_gene: TRBJ2-1; len: 14; abundance: NA; d_gene: TRBD2; CDR3aa: ASRGLAGGHYNEQF
v_gene: TRBV18; j_gene: TRBJ2-6; len: 16; abundance: NA; d_gene: TRBD1; CDR3aa: ASSPGQGVSFGANVLT
v_gene: TRBV20-1; j_gene: TRBJ2-7; len: 11; abundance: NA; d_gene: NA; CDR3aa: RAQTINSYEQY
v_gene: TRBV7-6; j_gene: TRBJ2-2; len: 13; abundance: NA; d_gene: NA; CDR3aa: ASSLVGGSAGELF
v_gene: TRBV20-1; j_gene: TRBJ2-7; len: 12; abundance: NA; d_gene: TRBD2; CDR3aa: SARTASGSYEQY
v_gene: TRBV5-1; j_gene: TRBJ2-2; len: 13; abundance: few; d_gene: NA; CDR3aa: ASSGQGLNTGELF
v_gene: TRBV20-1; j_gene: TRBJ2-2; len: 14; abundance: NA; d_gene: TRBD2; CDR3aa: SARPAGGMKTGELF
v_gene: TRBV29-1; j_gene: TRBJ2-7; len: 12; abundance: few; d_gene: TRBD1; CDR3aa: SVPDRESSYEQY
v_gene: TRBV30; j_gene: TRBJ2-1; len: 15; abundance: NA; d_gene: TRBD2; CDR3aa: AWSVRGGRASYNEQF